The 30 T cell receptor beta chains listed next were all sequenced from one sample in a study of cytomegalovirus exposure and HLA in healthy donors. The PCR used 60 Vbeta and 13 Jbeta primers. Sequencing used immunoSEQ multiplex PCR; TCRdb keeps in-frame clones, though not all of them. The table includes around 100,000 clones, approximately 70% detected once. The sample consisted of PBMCs. Receptors were obtained from a young man in good health and CMV-seronegative.

This clone was counted between two and nine times. This chain links TRBV11-2 with TRBJ2-1; weak D call: TRBD1 (6 bases). This CDR3 has 15 amino acids. The V end lost 1 base, the J end lost 8 bases, and 15 bases lay between the germline ends. Germline values: CDR1 SGHAT, CDR2 FQNNGV. In nucleotides, the CDR3 is TGTGCCAGCAGCTTAGGACAGGCCGCCGGCGATGAGCAGTTCTTC. It specifies CASSLGQAAGDEQFF. Together with reference TRBV11-2 and TRBJ2-1, the CDR3 gives the full variable domain: EAGVAQSPRYKIIEKRQSVAFWCNPISGHATLYWYQQILGQGPKLLIQFQNNGVVDDSQLPKDRFSAERLKGVDSTLKIQPAKLEDSAVYLCASSLGQAAGDEQFFGPGTRLTVL.

J is TRBJ2-3 and V is TRBV5-6; D unresolved. V gave up 0 bases and J gave up 3 bases, with 14 bases separating them. The CDR3 is 16 amino acids. In germline, CDR1 is SGHDT, CDR2 YYEEEE. The CDR3 reads CASSLVPRSITDTQYF. CDR3 coding DNA: TGTGCCAGCAGCTTGGTCCCCAGGTCCATTACAGATACGCAGTATTTT. Full variable domain (remainder filled in from reference TRBV5-6 and TRBJ2-3): DAGVTQSPTHLIKTRGQQVTLRCSPKSGHDTVSWYQQALGQGPQFIFQYYEEEERQRGNFPDRFSGHQFPNYSSELNVNALLLGDSALYLCASSLVPRSITDTQYFGPGTRLTVL.

This chain connects TRBV5-4 to TRBJ2-1; 7 bases match TRBD2. From germline, CDR1 is SGHNT and CDR2 YYREEE (reference sequence). J lost 2 bases, V lost 1 base, and 3 bases had no gene match. The length of the CDR3 is 15 residues. CDR3 sequence (DNA): TGTGCCAGCAGCTTGAGGCTAGCGGCCTACAATGAGCAGTTCTTC. Protein: CASSLRLAAYNEQFF.

The rearrangement joins TRBV6-5 to TRBJ2-3, with D possibly TRBD1 on 6 matching bases. Per germline, CDR1 MNHEY and CDR2 SVGAGI. V was cut by 10 bases and J by 2 bases, with 10 bases left in between. The CDR3 is 12 residues long. The CDR3 DNA reads TGTGCCACCCGGGACACCACAGATACGCAGTATTTT. Translating gives CATRDTTDTQYF.

This clone showed up just a few times. This chain connects TRBV9 to TRBJ1-6; a weak D match, TRBD1 (6 bases). Germline V gene sequence: CDR1 SGDLS, CDR2 YYNGEE. The V end was cut by 4 bases, the J end by 8 bases, with 16 bases between. The CDR3 covers 15 residues. CDR3 bases: TGTGCCAGCAGCCCCCCGGGGGGGGGCTATTCACCCCTCCACTTT. Translation: CASSPPGGGYSPLHF.

This clone was seen a handful of times. This sample includes further DNA sequences coding for the same CDR3. This chain joins TRBV15 and TRBJ1-3; a possible D gene is TRBD1 (5 bases). The CDR3 covers 15 residues. Germline V CDR1 and CDR2: LNHNV, YYDKDF (reference sequence). V was trimmed by 1 base and J by 0 bases, leaving 7 bases between them. This CDR3 is CATSRVGGSGNTIYF. In DNA form, the CDR3 reads TGTGCCACCAGCAGAGTCGGGGGCTCTGGAAACACCATATATTTT.

This clone was counted a few times. J is TRBJ2-5 and V is TRBV27, with 10 bases aligning to TRBD1. In germline, CDR1 is MNHEY, CDR2 SMNVEV (reference sequence). V was clipped by 5 bases and J by 5 bases; unmatched bases: 8. The CDR3 has 15 residues. Here the CDR3 DNA reads TGTGCCAGCAGTCCTCGGACAGGGGGGGTGGAGACCCAGTACTTC. Residues: CASSPRTGGVETQYF.

This rearrangement joins TRBV13 to TRBJ1-1; tentative D call: TRBD1 (6 bases). V was trimmed by 3 bases and J by 3 bases, leaving 20 bases between them. CDR1 is PRHDT, CDR2 FYEKMQ, per germline (reference sequence). The CDR3 runs 17 residues. CDR3 DNA: TGTGCCAGCAGCTTGGGGGTGATCAGGGGAACGTACACTGAAGCTTTCTTT. It codes for CASSLGVIRGTYTEAFF.

The chain links TRBV6-5 to TRBJ1-2; the D gene is possibly TRBD1 (6 bases). This CDR3 contains 16 residues. Trimming cost V 2 bases and J 2 bases, with 15 bases left between them. Per the germline V gene, CDR1 is MNHEY and CDR2 is SVGAGI. DNA of the CDR3: TGTGCCAGCAGTTACAGCGGACAGACCATAAACTATGGCTACACCTTC. Translating it yields CASSYSGQTINYGYTF.

The rearrangement uses TRBV6-5 and TRBJ2-7; D is possibly TRBD2 (5 bases). The V end was cut by 4 bases, the J end by 6 bases, with 16 bases between. Germline V gives CDR1 MNHEY, CDR2 SVGAGI. The CDR3 has 14 residues. The CDR3 loop is CASSLFGVRLEQYF. DNA of the CDR3: TGTGCCAGCAGTTTATTCGGGGTTAGACTCGAGCAGTACTTC.

The gene calls are TRBV28 and TRBJ1-1; weak D call: TRBD1 (5 bases). Trimming took 5 bases from V and 3 from J, leaving 22 bases between them. CDR1 is MDHEN, CDR2 SYDVKM, per germline. The CDR3 extends over 17 amino acids. The CDR3 protein is CASSGSGYRARDTEAFF. In nucleotides, the CDR3 is TGTGCCAGCAGTGGATCAGGGTATAGGGCTCGGGACACTGAAGCTTTCTTT. Filled out from reference TRBV28 and TRBJ1-1, the complete variable domain reads DVKVTQSSRYLVKRTGEKVFLECVQDMDHENMFWYRQDPGLGLRLIYFSYDVKMKEKGDIPEGYSVSREKKERFSLILESASTNQTSMYLCASSGSGYRARDTEAFFGQGTRLTVV.

The CDR3 DNA reads as TGCAGCGTTCGGTCCCAGGGAAGCTACGAGCAGTACTTC. This encodes CSVRSQGSYEQYF. The gene calls are TRBV29-1 and TRBJ2-7, with D maybe TRBD1 (5 bases). Germline values: CDR1 SQVTM, CDR2 ANQGSEA. CDR3 length equals 13 residues. V was clipped by 5 bases and J by 3 bases, with 14 bases between them.

V and J are TRBV5-1 and TRBJ1-4, with 8 nucleotides matching TRBD1. Germline V gene sequence: CDR1 SGHRS, CDR2 YFSETQ. Losses at the gene ends were 4 bases for V and 7 bases for J; bases not matched to a gene: 12. The CDR3 runs 16 residues. CDR3 in amino acids: CASSPTAGQGREKLFF. DNA of the CDR3: TGCGCCAGCAGCCCGACGGCTGGACAGGGACGTGAAAAACTGTTTTTT.

The sample holds a few counts of this clone. The chain recombines TRBV11-2 with TRBJ2-3; 13 positions agree with TRBD2. CDR1 SGHAT and CDR2 FQNNGV come from the germline V gene. The CDR3 loop spans 17 amino acids. V shed 1 base and J 0 bases; nucleotides not matched to a gene: 1. The CDR3 nucleotides read TGTGCCAGCAGCTTAGGACTAGCGGGGGGTAGCACAGATACGCAGTATTTT. Translating it yields CASSLGLAGGSTDTQYF.

V and J are TRBV29-1 and TRBJ1-1; no clear D gene. CDR1 SQVTM and CDR2 ANQGSEA come from the germline V gene. CDR3 length equals 12 residues. V lost 3 bases to trimming and J lost 7 bases, with 12 bases between them. As DNA, the CDR3 is TGCAGCGTTGACCGGCTGGGAGGTGAAGCTTTCTTT. It translates to CSVDRLGGEAFF.

V usage is TRBV6-1 and J usage is TRBJ1-4; D remains unclear. The CDR3 is 15 amino acids. Germline V gene lookup returns CDR1 MNHNS and CDR2 SASEGT. Trimming pared 1 base from V and 1 base from J, leaving 7 bases between. CDR3 DNA: TGTGCCAGCAGTGAAGAGCGGGGAACTAATGAAAAACTGTTTTTT. This sequence encodes CASSEERGTNEKLFF.

The chain joins TRBV19 to TRBJ2-2; TRBD1 aligns across 8 bases. CDR1 is LNHDA and CDR2 is SQIVND in the germline V gene (reference sequence). The CDR3 is 14 amino acids. The trim removed 11 bases at V and 5 bases at J, leaving 10 bases unmatched. The CDR3 bases are TGTGCCGTTACCCCAGGGGGCTGGACCGGGGAGCTGTTTTTT. Residues: CAVTPGGWTGELFF. The full variable domain, its missing parts supplied by reference TRBV19 and TRBJ2-2, is DGGITQSPKYLFRKEGQNVTLSCEQNLNHDAMYWYRQDPGQGLRLIYYSQIVNDFQKGDIAEGYSVSREKKESFPLTVTSAQKNPTAFYLCAVTPGGWTGELFFGEGSRLTVL.

The chain recombines TRBV27 with TRBJ2-7; TRBD1 matches 9 bases. From germline, CDR1 is MNHEY and CDR2 SMNVEV (reference sequence). V trimming: 6 bases; J trimming: 2 bases; junction bases outside the gene matches: 8. The CDR3 contains 15 residues. In DNA, the CDR3 is TGTGCCAGCAGCCGAGGACAGGGGTTGACCTACGAGCAGTACTTC. Its protein is CASSRGQGLTYEQYF.

The J gene is TRBJ1-2, the V gene TRBV19; 11 nucleotides line up with TRBD1. This CDR3 is 16 amino acids long. Germline V gene lookup returns CDR1 LNHDA and CDR2 SQIVND (reference sequence). Unmatched junction bases numbered 6, after V lost 5 bases and J lost 1 base. This CDR3 is CASSVGQGAINYGYTF. As DNA, the CDR3 is TGTGCCAGTAGTGTTGGACAGGGGGCTATTAACTATGGCTACACCTTC.

V and J are TRBV7-3 and TRBJ2-5; possible D gene TRBD1, 6 bases. The CDR3 sequence is 13 residues long. Between the trimmed V and J ends, which lost 8 bases and 2 bases, there was a span of 12 bases. The V gene's germline CDR1 is SGHTA and CDR2 FQGTGA. For the CDR3, the DNA is TGTGCCAGCGGAACCGGGACACAAGAGACCCAGTACTTC. This gives the protein CASGTGTQETQYF.

This chain joins TRBV6-5 and TRBJ1-3; perhaps TRBD1 as D (6 bases). Trimming stripped 7 bases from V and 0 bases from J, with 10 bases between. The CDR3 spans 14 residues. Germline V gene lookup returns CDR1 MNHEY and CDR2 SVGAGI. The CDR3 coding sequence is TGTGCCAGCATCCGGACAGCCTCTGGAAACACCATATATTTT. Encoded protein: CASIRTASGNTIYF.

The chain has TRBV27 and TRBJ1-6; D perhaps matches TRBD1 (5 bases). The CDR3 extends over 12 amino acids. Germline CDR1 and CDR2: MNHEY and SMNVEV (reference sequence). V lost 5 bases to trimming and J lost 13 bases, with 12 bases between them. CDR3 loop: CASSTMGQPLHF. In DNA, the CDR3 is TGTGCCAGCAGTACTATGGGGCAGCCCCTCCACTTT.

This chain joins TRBV18 and TRBJ2-5; TRBD2 agrees at 13 bases. The germline V gene has CDR1 KGHSH and CDR2 LQKENI. The V and J ends lost 6 bases and 1 base, in that order; junction bases with no gene match: 11. The CDR3 length is 18 residues. This CDR3 reads CASSSRTSGGLLQETQYF. The CDR3 region has the DNA TGTGCCAGCTCCTCCCGGACTAGCGGGGGCTTACTCCAAGAGACCCAGTACTTC.

V and J are TRBV4-3 and TRBJ2-7; 8 bases agree with TRBD1. The CDR3 spans 17 residues. The V segment lost 0 bases and the J segment 1 base; nucleotides outside the gene matches: 8. Germline CDR1 is LGHNA and CDR2 is YSLEER. The CDR3 region has the DNA TGCGCCAGCAGCCAAGATTTGCAGGGACAGGAATCCTACGAGCAGTACTTC. Protein: CASSQDLQGQESYEQYF.

This sequence joins TRBV29-1 and TRBJ2-3, with D perhaps TRBD1 (6 bases). Germline CDR1 reads SQVTM; CDR2 reads ANQGSEA. V was clipped by 8 bases and J by 7 bases, with 22 bases between them. The CDR3 consists of 14 residues. CDR3 protein: CSTETGLAGYTQYF. The CDR3 bases are TGCAGCACCGAAACAGGGCTCGCGGGCTATACGCAGTATTTT.

V is TRBV5-1 and J is TRBJ1-2; D remains unclear. Germline values: CDR1 SGHRS, CDR2 YFSETQ. Deletions cut 1 base from V and 5 bases from J, with 6 bases between. The CDR3 is made up of 12 amino acids. As DNA, the CDR3 is TGCGCCAGCAGCTTGAGAGGGTATGGCTACACCTTC. It codes for CASSLRGYGYTF.

The CDR3 region has the DNA TGTGCCAGCAGCCAAGAGGCGGCGGCGGGGGGGAACAATGAGCAGTTCTTC. This codes for CASSQEAAAGGNNEQFF. The rearrangement joins TRBV4-2 to TRBJ2-1; 9 nucleotides agree with TRBD2. The V segment lost 0 bases and the J segment 5 bases; nucleotides outside the gene matches: 8. Germline V gene data show CDR1 as LGHNA and CDR2 as YNFKEQ. CDR3 length: 17 residues.

To note about this clone: The junction differs from germline at one of its ends, possibly a read error. V is TRBV7-2 and J is TRBJ2-7; TRBD2 agrees at 9 bases. Per germline, CDR1 SGHTA and CDR2 FQGNSA. The CDR3 is 15 amino acids. The CDR3 nucleotides are TGTGCCAGCAGGTTAGCGGGAGCGAGCTCCTACGAGCAGTACTTC. It specifies CASRLAGASSYEQYF. Combining the CDR3 with reference TRBV7-2 and TRBJ2-7 gives the whole variable domain GAGVSQSPSNKVTEKGKDVELRCDPISGHTALYWYRQSLGQGLEFLIYFQGNSAPDKSGLPSDRFSAERTGGSVSTLTIQRTQQEDSAVYLCASRLAGASSYEQYFGPGTRLTVT.

V usage is TRBV9 and J usage is TRBJ2-5; possible D gene TRBD2, 5 bases. Germline V gene data show CDR1 as SGDLS and CDR2 as YYNGEE. V was cut by 0 bases and J by 0 bases, with 12 bases left in between. The CDR3 contains 16 residues. CDR3 nucleotides: TGTGCCAGCAGCGTAGACGGAGGAGCGAACCAAGAGACCCAGTACTTC. Its translation is CASSVDGGANQETQYF.

CDR3 loop: CASSGFGGVVAGETQYF. CDR3 sequence (DNA): TGTGCCAGCAGCGGGTTTGGAGGAGTGGTTGCAGGAGAGACCCAGTACTTC. The rearrangement joins TRBV27 to TRBJ2-5; tentatively, D is TRBD2 (5 bases). Germline loops: CDR1 MNHEY, CDR2 SMNVEV (reference sequence). This CDR3 spans 17 amino acids. Trimming took 6 bases from V and 4 from J, leaving 24 bases between them.